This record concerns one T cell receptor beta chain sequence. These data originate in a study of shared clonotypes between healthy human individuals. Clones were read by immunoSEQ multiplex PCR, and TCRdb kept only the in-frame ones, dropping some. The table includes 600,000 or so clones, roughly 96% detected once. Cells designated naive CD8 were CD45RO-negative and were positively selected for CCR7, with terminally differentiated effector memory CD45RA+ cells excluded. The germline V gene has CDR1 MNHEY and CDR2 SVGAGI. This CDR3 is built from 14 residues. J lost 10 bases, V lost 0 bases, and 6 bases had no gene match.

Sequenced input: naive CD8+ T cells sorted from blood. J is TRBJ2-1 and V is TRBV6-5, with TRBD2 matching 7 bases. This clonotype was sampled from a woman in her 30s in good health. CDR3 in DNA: TGTGCCAGCAGTTACTCGATCCTAGCGGAAGAGCAGTTCTTC. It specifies CASSYSILAEEQFF.